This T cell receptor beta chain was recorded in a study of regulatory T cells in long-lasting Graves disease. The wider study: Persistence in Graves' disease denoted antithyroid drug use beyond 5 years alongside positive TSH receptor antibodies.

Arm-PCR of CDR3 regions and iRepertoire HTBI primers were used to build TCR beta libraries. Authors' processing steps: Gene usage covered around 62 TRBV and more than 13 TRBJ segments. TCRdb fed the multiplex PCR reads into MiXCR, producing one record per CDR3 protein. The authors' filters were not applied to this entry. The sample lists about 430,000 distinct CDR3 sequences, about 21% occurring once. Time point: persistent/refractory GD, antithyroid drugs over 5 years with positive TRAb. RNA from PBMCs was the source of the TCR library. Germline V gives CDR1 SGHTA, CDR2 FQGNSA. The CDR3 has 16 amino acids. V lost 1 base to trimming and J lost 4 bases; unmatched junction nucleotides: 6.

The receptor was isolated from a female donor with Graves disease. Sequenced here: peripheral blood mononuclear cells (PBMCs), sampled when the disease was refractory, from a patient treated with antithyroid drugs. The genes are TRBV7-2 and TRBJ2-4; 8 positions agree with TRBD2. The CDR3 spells CASSLVSAGEKNIQYF. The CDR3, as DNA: TGTGCCAGCAGCTTAGTTTCAGCGGGAGAAAAAAACATTCAGTACTTC.